The 6 T cell receptor beta chains presented below share a single source sample, sequenced in a study of blood T cells in healthy people across ages. Together with a sample-barcoded 5' primer, a J-beta primer mix was included in a second PCR lasting about 6 to 11 cycles. TCRdb passed the 5' RACE reads through MiXCR, listing each CDR3 protein once. The table records over 700,000 distinct CDR3 sequences, around 25% of them present only once. This sample was shared with a second study, whose subject was T cells of mothers and their children.

The sample consisted of blood. All receptors come from a boy under 18 in good health.

V and J are TRBV20-1 and TRBJ2-5; TRBD2 is a possible D gene (7 bases). Germline V gives CDR1 DFQATT, CDR2 SNEGSKA (reference sequence). V lost 1 base and J lost 1, with 19 bases in between. This CDR3 has 17 amino acids. The CDR3 protein is CSARGWRGPTIQETQYF. The DNA of the CDR3 is TGCAGTGCTAGAGGGTGGCGGGGGCCTACCATCCAAGAGACCCAGTACTTC.

This clonotype was seen more than once but under ten times. This chain joins TRBV29-1 and TRBJ2-1, with 11 bases identical to TRBD2. Per germline, CDR1 SQVTM and CDR2 ANQGSEA. The CDR3 loop spans 13 amino acids. CDR3: CSGAGLAVDEQFF. Written as DNA, the CDR3 is TGCAGTGGCGCGGGACTAGCGGTAGATGAGCAGTTCTTC.

The chain recombines TRBV6-2 or TRBV6-3 with TRBJ2-5; possibly TRBD1 for D (6 bases). The better agreement between TRBJ2-1 and the DNA end casts doubt on the J call. Per germline, CDR1 MNHEY and CDR2 SVGEGT. This CDR3 comprises 12 residues. CDR3 sequence (DNA): TGTGCCAGCAGTTTGGACAGCGATGAGCAGTTCTTC. Amino acid sequence: CASSLDSDEQFF.

The chain carries TRBV27 and TRBJ2-1, with unresolved D. Trimming shortened V by 0 bases and J by 10 bases, and 16 bases separated the two germline ends. CDR1 MNHEY and CDR2 SMNVEV come from the germline V gene (reference sequence). This CDR3 contains 15 residues. Written as DNA, the CDR3 is TGTGCCAGCAGTTTATCGGCAGTCCTTAATATAGAGCAGTTCTTC. Residues: CASSLSAVLNIEQFF.

J is TRBJ1-1 and V is TRBV6-1; 10 nucleotides agree with TRBD1. Germline V gene data show CDR1 as MNHNS and CDR2 as SASEGT. V lost 1 base, J lost 0 bases, and 2 bases stayed unmatched. The CDR3 totals 16 residues. The CDR3 spells CASSEDGTGVNTEAFF. DNA of the CDR3: TGTGCCAGCAGTGAAGATGGGACAGGGGTGAACACTGAAGCTTTCTTT.

This clonotype turned up a few times. The gene calls are TRBV4-2 and TRBJ2-7; TRBD1 agrees at 8 bases. The CDR3 length is 14 residues. Germline-derived CDR1 and CDR2 are LGHNA and YNFKEQ. V was clipped by 8 bases and J by 3 bases; unmatched bases: 9. In DNA, the CDR3 is TGTGCCAGCTCCCAAACGGGACAGGACTACGAGCAGTACTTC. This translates into CASSQTGQDYEQYF.